The 14 T cell receptor beta chains given below trace back to one sample, sequenced in a study of tumor and adjacent non-tumor tissue in lung cancer. No cell sorting was done before RNA was extracted from the tissue. Distant lung tissue was collected more than 3 cm away from the tumor edge. TCRbeta libraries were built with three rounds of nested PCR, modified from ARM-PCR. MiXCR, run by TCRdb on the multiplex PCR reads, gives a single entry per CDR3 protein. The sample has 35,000 to 55,000 distinct CDR3 sequences, around 62% seen once. The sequenced material came from distant non-tumor lung tissue. Receptors originate from a woman aged 40 to 55 with non-small cell lung cancer.

The chain combines TRBV29-1 with TRBJ2-7, with a weak D call TRBD1 (6 bases). CDR3 length: 14 residues. The V gene's germline CDR1 is SQVTM and CDR2 ANQGSEA. Trimming cost V 8 bases and J 3 bases, with 20 bases left between them. CDR3 loop: CSLGTTNAYYEQYF. DNA for the CDR3: TGCAGCCTAGGGACAACCAACGCTTACTACGAGCAGTACTTC.

To note about this clonotype: This clone may be a read error of a much larger clone one base away. The CDR3 here is CATMPGGEDTQYF. The CDR3 DNA is TGTGCCACCATGCCGGGAGGGGAAGATACGCAGTATTTT. V usage is TRBV10-3 and J usage is TRBJ2-3, with TRBD2 matching over 8 bases. The CDR3 runs to 13 residues. The germline gives CDR1 ENHRY, CDR2 SYGVKD. Unmatched junction bases numbered 8, after V lost 10 bases and J lost 5 bases.

As to this clonotype: At one end, the junction sequence differs from germline, possibly due to a read error. The chain has TRBV11-3 and TRBJ2-3, with 12 nucleotides matching TRBD2. The length of the CDR3 is 15 residues. In germline, CDR1 is SGHNT, CDR2 YENEEA. The CDR3 is CVSSAGLAGQDTQYF. CDR3 nucleotides: TGTGTCAGCAGCGCCGGACTAGCGGGGCAAGATACGCAGTATTTT.

Comment on this clonotype: One end of the junction is discordant with germline, which a read error may explain. The chain is built from TRBV11-2 and TRBJ2-5; either TRBD1 or TRBD2 may supply D (6 bases each). The CDR3 runs 15 residues. CDR1 and CDR2 from the germline V gene are SGHAT and FQNNGV. The CDR3 DNA reads as TGTGCCATCAGCCTAAGGCCGGCGGAGGGGGAGACTCAGTACTTC. It specifies CAISLRPAEGETQYF.

On this clonotype itself: A much larger clone sits a single nucleotide away, making a read error possible. This chain connects TRBV28 to TRBJ2-1, with D possibly being TRBD2 (5 bases). The DNA end favors TRBJ2-7, so the J call may be wrong. CDR1 and CDR2 (germline): MDHEN, SYDVKM. The CDR3 is 16 residues long. CDR3 DNA: TGTGCCAGCACCTCCAACGGGATAGGGCTCTCCAATGAGCAGTACTTC. It translates to CASTSNGIGLSNEQYF.

Concerning this clonotype: It is likely a read error, because the conserved phenylalanine at the end of the CDR3 is missing. The DNA is left out, because the CDR3 cannot be placed on it with certainty; the CDR3 is given as TCRdb lists it. The chain employs TRBV20-1 and TRBJ1-2; the listed D gene, TRBD1, was not tested against the DNA. Counting both end residues, the CDR3 totals 13 amino acids. Germline V lookup: CDR1 DFQATT, CDR2 SNEGSKA (reference sequence). The CDR3 is CSAREKTGFGNTL.

Comments on this clonotype: Relative to the germline gene, one junction end is altered; a read error may explain this. The V gene is TRBV11-2, the J gene TRBJ2-6; maybe TRBD1 (5 bases). This CDR3 has 16 amino acids. Per germline, CDR1 SGHAT and CDR2 FQNNGV. This chain's CDR3 is CDSSWSDLSGANILTF. DNA for the CDR3: TGTGACAGCAGCTGGTCAGACCTCTCTGGGGCCAACATCCTAACTTTC.

Details on this clonotype: One end of the junction varies from germline; a read error may be responsible. The J gene is TRBJ1-6, the V gene TRBV11-2; D gene uncertain. The CDR3 runs to 14 residues. CDR1 is SGHAT, CDR2 FQNNGV, per germline. The CDR3 DNA reads as TGTGTCAGCAGCTTAGCCAGAGGTAATTCACCCCTCCAGTTT. Its protein product is CVSSLARGNSPLQF.

On this clonotype: The missing conserved phenylalanine or tryptophan at the end of this CDR3 makes a read error likely. The genes are TRBV11-2 and TRBJ2-3, with 8 positions matching TRBD2. Germline values: CDR1 SGHAT, CDR2 FQNNGV. V was clipped by 6 bases and J by 4 bases; unmatched bases: 24. This CDR3 is built from 20 residues. As DNA, the CDR3 is TGTGCCAGCAGTTCATCTCGGGGGGCTAGCGGGTTACTTTTAGCAGATACGCAGTATCTT. Its translation: CASSSSRGASGLLLADTQYL.

Comments on this clonotype: A read error may be the cause here, since a much bigger clone is one base away. This chain uses TRBV29-1 with TRBJ2-3; D is ambiguous. Trimming removed 5 bases from V and 4 bases from J, with 13 bases in between. CDR1 is SQVTM and CDR2 is ANQGSEA in the germline V gene. The CDR3 is 13 amino acids. CDR3 coding DNA: TGCAGCGTTTGGGGTAGGCAGGCAGATACGCAGTATTTT. This sequence encodes CSVWGRQADTQYF.

In this sample, this clonotype is medium-sized. J is TRBJ2-7 and V is TRBV11-2; 14 bases are a match to TRBD2. There are 16 residues in the CDR3. Germline loops: CDR1 SGHAT, CDR2 FQNNGV. V gave up 3 bases and J gave up 3 bases; unmatched junction bases: 4. CDR3 sequence (DNA): TGTGCCAGCAGCTTGACTAGCGGGGGGGGGGGCTACGAGCAGTACTTC. Its protein product is CASSLTSGGGGYEQYF. Full variable domain (rest looked up from reference TRBV11-2 and TRBJ2-7): EAGVAQSPRYKIIEKRQSVAFWCNPISGHATLYWYQQILGQGPKLLIQFQNNGVVDDSQLPKDRFSAERLKGVDSTLKIQPAKLEDSAVYLCASSLTSGGGGYEQYFGPGTRLTVT.

Comment on this clonotype: The junction departs from the called germline gene at one end, perhaps through a read error. The rearrangement links TRBV4-1 to TRBJ2-7; D perhaps matches TRBD2 (5 bases). The CDR3 covers 15 residues. Germline CDR1 reads MGHRA; CDR2 reads YSYEKL. CDR3 residues: CAISQSEGSSYEQYF. The DNA of the CDR3 is TGCGCCATCAGCCAAAGCGAGGGTAGCTCCTACGAGCAGTACTTC.

V usage is TRBV20-1 and J usage is TRBJ2-7; TRBD2 agrees at 15 bases. The CDR3 extends over 13 amino acids. From germline, CDR1 is DFQATT and CDR2 SNEGSKA (reference sequence). CDR3 sequence reads: CSGLAGGGYEQYF. The CDR3 DNA reads as TGCAGCGGACTAGCGGGAGGGGGCTACGAGCAGTACTTC.

This clonotype was seen only a few times. V usage is TRBV7-2 and J usage is TRBJ2-1, with 7 bases lining up with TRBD2. Germline CDR1 SGHTA, CDR2 FQGNSA. V shed 5 bases, J shed 3 bases, and the junction held 10 bases outside the gene matches. The CDR3 runs 16 residues. The CDR3 DNA reads as TGTGCCAGCAGCAACCAGGCGGGAGTAAGCTACAATGAGCAGTTCTTC. Translation gives CASSNQAGVSYNEQFF.